This TCR beta chain appears in the sequencing data of a study of cytomegalovirus exposure and HLA in healthy donors. The V end lost 10 bases, the J end lost 6 bases, and 17 bases lay between the germline ends. The CDR3 runs 12 residues. The germline V gene encodes CDR1 SGDLS and CDR2 YYNGEE. The study ran its PCR with 60 Vbeta and 13 Jbeta primers. The protocol was immunoSEQ multiplex PCR, while the TCRdb copy is restricted to in-frame clones and leaves out a portion. The sample has about 120,000 clones; about two thirds are singletons. Study-wide findings and caveats: In a later analysis, common viral pathogens appeared linked to several of the most significant clusters.

As regards this clone: Its antigen is not identified.

Sequences were obtained from PBMCs. This TCR was recovered from a man aged 25 to 40 in good health and CMV-seronegative. The rearrangement links TRBV9 to TRBJ2-7; D might be TRBD2 (5 bases). CDR3 sequence (DNA): TGTGCCCGCCTCGGGGTTTTGGGCGAGCAGTACTTC. Residues: CARLGVLGEQYF.